The sequence of this T cell receptor (beta chain) was determined in a study of blood T cell repertoires in COVID-19. Under the authors' procedure: Researchers report that nucleated cell counts were estimated from reference gene primer amplification. Some clones are missing from TCRdb's copy, which holds only in-frame ones; the method was immunoSEQ multiplex PCR. The V and J calls and the clone size are those of that table, but D and trimming were determined from the DNA. The sample has about 170,000 clones, 70% to 80% seen once. The germline V gene has CDR1 SGHRS and CDR2 YFSETQ. This CDR3 region has 15 residues. The V and J ends lost 3 bases and 9 bases, in that order; junction bases with no gene match: 6. Residents of 24 US areas, aged roughly 18 to 95 years, made up the participants.

The chain links TRBV5-1 to TRBJ2-1, with 13 bases fitting TRBD2. This receptor was taken from a woman aged 65 to 85 in a cohort exposed to, infected with or recovered from COVID-19 (not recorded which). The specimen sequenced was PBMCs or T cells enriched from blood (not recorded which). CDR3: CASSWGLAGIGEQFF. The CDR3 DNA reads TGCGCCAGCAGCTGGGGACTAGCGGGAATCGGTGAGCAGTTCTTC. The full variable domain, completed using reference TRBV5-1 and TRBJ2-1, is KAGVTQTPRYLIKTRGQQVTLSCSPISGHRSVSWYQQTPGQGLQFLFEYFSETQRNKGNFPGRFSGRQFSNSRSEMNVSTLELGDSALYLCASSWGLAGIGEQFFGPGTRLTVL.